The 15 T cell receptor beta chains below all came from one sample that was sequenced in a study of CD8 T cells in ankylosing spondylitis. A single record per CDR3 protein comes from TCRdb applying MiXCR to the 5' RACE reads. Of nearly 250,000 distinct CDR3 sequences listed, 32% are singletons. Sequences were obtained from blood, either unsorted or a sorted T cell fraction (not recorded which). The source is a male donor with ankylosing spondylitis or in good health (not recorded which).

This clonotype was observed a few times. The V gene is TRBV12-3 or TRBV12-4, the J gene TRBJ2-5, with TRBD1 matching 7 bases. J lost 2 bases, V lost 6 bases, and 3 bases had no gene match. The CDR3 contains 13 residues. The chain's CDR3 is CASRMTGQETQYF. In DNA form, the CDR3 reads TGTGCCAGCAGGATGACAGGGCAAGAGACCCAGTACTTC.

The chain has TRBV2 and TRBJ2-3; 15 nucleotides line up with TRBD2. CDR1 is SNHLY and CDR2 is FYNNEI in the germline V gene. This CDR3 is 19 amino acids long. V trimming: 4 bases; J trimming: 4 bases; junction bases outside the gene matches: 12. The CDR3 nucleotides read TGTGCCAGCAGTGCCCGGACTAGCGGGGGGGCCGGCATGGCAGATACGCAGTATTTT. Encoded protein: CASSARTSGGAGMADTQYF. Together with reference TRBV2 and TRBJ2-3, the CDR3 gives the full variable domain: EPEVTQTPSHQVTQMGQEVILRCVPISNHLYFYWYRQILGQKVEFLVSFYNNEISEKSEIFDDQFSVERPDGSNFTLKIRSTKLEDSAMYFCASSARTSGGAGMADTQYFGPGTRLTVL.

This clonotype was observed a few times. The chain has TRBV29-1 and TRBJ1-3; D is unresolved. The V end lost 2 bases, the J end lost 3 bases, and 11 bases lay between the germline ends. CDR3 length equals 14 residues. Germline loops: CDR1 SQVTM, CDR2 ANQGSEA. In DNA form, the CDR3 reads TGCAGCGTTGAACTGGCTCCAGGTGGAAACACCATATATTTT. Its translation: CSVELAPGGNTIYF.

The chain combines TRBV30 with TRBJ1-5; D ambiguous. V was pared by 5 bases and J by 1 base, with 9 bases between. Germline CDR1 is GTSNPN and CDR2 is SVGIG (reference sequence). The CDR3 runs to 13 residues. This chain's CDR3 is CAWALDSNQPQHF. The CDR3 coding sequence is TGTGCCTGGGCCTTGGACAGCAATCAGCCCCAGCATTTT. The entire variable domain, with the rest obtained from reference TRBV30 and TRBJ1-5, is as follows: SQTIHQWPATLVQPVGSPLSLECTVEGTSNPNLYWYRQAAGRGLQLLFYSVGIGQISSEVPQNLSASRPQDRQFILSSKKLLLSDSGFYLCAWALDSNQPQHFGDGTRLSIL.

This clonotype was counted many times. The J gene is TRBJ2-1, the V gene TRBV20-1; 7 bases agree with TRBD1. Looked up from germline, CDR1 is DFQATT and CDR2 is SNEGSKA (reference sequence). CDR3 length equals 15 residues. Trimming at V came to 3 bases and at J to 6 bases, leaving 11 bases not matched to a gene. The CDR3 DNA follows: TGCAGTGCTAGGCCCCGGGACAGAATCTCCAATGAGCAGTTCTTC. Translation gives CSARPRDRISNEQFF.

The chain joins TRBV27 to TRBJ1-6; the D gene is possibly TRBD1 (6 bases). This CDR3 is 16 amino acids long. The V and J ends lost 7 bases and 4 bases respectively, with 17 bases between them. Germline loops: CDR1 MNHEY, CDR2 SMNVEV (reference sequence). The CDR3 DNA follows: TGTGCCAGCACCAGAACCCCCGGACAGTATAATTCACCCCTCCACTTT. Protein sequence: CASTRTPGQYNSPLHF.

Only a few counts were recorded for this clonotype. The CDR3 DNA follows: TGTGCCAGCAGTGAATCCGGGACGGCAAAAGAGACCCAGTACTTC. It yields the protein CASSESGTAKETQYF. The chain couples TRBV25-1 to TRBJ2-5; D may match TRBD1 or TRBD2 (5 bases each). Germline V gene lookup returns CDR1 MGHDK and CDR2 SYGVNS. Trimming pared 1 base from V and 3 bases from J, leaving 12 bases between. This CDR3 has 15 amino acids.

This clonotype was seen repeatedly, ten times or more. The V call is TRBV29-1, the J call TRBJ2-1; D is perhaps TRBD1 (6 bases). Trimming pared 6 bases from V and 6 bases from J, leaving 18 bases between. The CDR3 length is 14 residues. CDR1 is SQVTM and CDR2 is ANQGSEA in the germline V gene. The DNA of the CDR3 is TGCAGCGTAAAGGGGGACACGGGATCCAATGAGCAGTTCTTC. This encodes CSVKGDTGSNEQFF.

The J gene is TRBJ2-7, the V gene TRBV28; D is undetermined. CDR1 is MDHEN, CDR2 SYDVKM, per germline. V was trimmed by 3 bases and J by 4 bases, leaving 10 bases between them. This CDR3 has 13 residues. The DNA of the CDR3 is TGTGCCAGCAGTTTCTCTCCACAATACGAGCAGTACTTC. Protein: CASSFSPQYEQYF.

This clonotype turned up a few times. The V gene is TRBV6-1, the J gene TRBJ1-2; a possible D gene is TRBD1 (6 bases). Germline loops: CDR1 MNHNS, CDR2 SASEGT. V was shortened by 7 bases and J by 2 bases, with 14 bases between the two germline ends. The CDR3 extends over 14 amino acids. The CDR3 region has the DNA TGTGCCAGCACCATGCCGGGGGGCAACTATGGCTACACCTTC. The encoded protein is CASTMPGGNYGYTF.

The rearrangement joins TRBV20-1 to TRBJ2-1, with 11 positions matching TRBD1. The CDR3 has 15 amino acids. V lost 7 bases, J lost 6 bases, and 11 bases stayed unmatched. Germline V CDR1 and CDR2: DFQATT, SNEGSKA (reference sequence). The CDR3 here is CSGNPRTGGSNEQFF. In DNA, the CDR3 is TGCAGTGGGAACCCGCGGACAGGGGGCTCCAATGAGCAGTTCTTC.

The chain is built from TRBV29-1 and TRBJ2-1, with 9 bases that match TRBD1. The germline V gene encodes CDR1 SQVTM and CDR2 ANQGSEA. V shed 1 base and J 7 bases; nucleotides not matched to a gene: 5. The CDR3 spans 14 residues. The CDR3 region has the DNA TGCAGCGTTGAAGGGGACAGGGAATTGAATGAGCAGTTCTTC. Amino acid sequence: CSVEGDRELNEQFF.

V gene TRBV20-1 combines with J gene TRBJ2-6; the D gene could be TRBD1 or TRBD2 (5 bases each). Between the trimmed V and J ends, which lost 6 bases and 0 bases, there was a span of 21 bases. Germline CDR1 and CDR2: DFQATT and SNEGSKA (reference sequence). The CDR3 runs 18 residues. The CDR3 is CSALRDPVYLSGANVLTF. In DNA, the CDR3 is TGCAGTGCCCTCCGGGACCCCGTCTACCTCTCTGGGGCCAACGTCCTGACTTTC.

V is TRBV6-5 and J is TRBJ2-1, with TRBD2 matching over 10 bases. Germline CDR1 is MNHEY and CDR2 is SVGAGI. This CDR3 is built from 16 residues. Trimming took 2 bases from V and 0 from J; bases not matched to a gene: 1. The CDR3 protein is CASSYKRGGSYNEQFF. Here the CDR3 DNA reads TGTGCCAGCAGTTACAAGCGGGGGGGCTCCTACAATGAGCAGTTCTTC.

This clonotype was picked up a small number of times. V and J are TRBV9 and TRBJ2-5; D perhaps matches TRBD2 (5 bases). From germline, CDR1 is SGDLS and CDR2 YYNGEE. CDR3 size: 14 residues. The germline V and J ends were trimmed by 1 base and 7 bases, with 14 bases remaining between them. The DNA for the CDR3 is TGTGCCAGCAGCGTAAGGGCCGCCGAGGGGACCCAGTACTTC. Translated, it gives CASSVRAAEGTQYF.